The present entry profiles one T cell receptor beta chain with its context. Its antigen is unknown. The sample holds no much larger clone one base away, and base qualities are not on file. The data belong to a study of shared clonotypes between healthy human individuals (TCRdb year 2020). For the wider study: The cohort comprised a couple of women and three men aged 18 to 49 years. To estimate repertoire size and how much clonotypes are shared between individuals, the study performed deep sequencing of blood TCR repertoires from about five healthy adults. Between about 0.85 and 10 billion PBMCs per donor were obtained by leukapheresis. To increase sequencing depth and limit assay-specific biases, different laboratories used diverse techniques to prepare libraries and sequence TCR repertoires. For each donor, three plates each were used for CD4 naive and CD4 memory, two plates were used for CD8 naive, and one plate was used for CD8 memory.

Using the deep immunoSEQ assay, TCR CDR3 regions were amplified from genomic DNA by multiplex PCR. Extracted genomic DNA from each cell subset was distributed evenly across all wells of several immunoSEQ 96-well plates, and each plate was treated as a replicate. For sorted subsets, about 200 ng genomic DNA, equal to 25,000 to 35,000 T cell genomes, was loaded into each replicate PCR. Purified libraries were measured with a Qubit 3.0 fluorometer, size-checked on a Bioanalyzer 2100, and measured again with the KAPA Library Quantification kit. A separate single-read 150-cycle Illumina NextSeq 550 flow cell was used to sequence each immunoSEQ 96-well plate. For the original study's pipeline: The immunoSEQ output contained only junctional sequences without quality scores, so filtering could not match that applied to full-length reads. To assign V/J genes and CDR3, sequences were annotated against IMGT germline references using PyIR, a Python wrapper for IgBLAST v1.9. Reads with weak V/J assignments (E-value above 1e-6), missing CDR3, stop codons, out-of-frame junctions, or ambiguous translated residues were removed. V3J clonotypes were defined as sequences sharing an identical inferred V gene, J gene, and CDR3 amino acid sequence. The percentage overlap between two repertoires was calculated by dividing the number of shared unique clonotypes by the size of the smaller repertoire. Three approaches were used to assess repertoire richness: RTK rarefaction, the Chao1 estimator, and Recon v2.1 estimates of unobserved clonotypes. Generation probabilities for all TCRbeta clonotypes obtained by the gDNA method from a handful of donors were computed using OLGA. What TCRdb holds here is the immuneACCESS table cut down to in-frame rearrangements. Part of the clones is not present; checked against another copy, under half of the missing clones reflect an unresolved V gene, and the others are unexplained. V, J and clone size were drawn from that table, and D and trimming were deduced from the DNA. Here the sample has approximately 2,300,000 clones; about 90% occur a single time. 0.37% of the sample goes to the ten largest clones.

The germline V gene (reference sequence) sets CDR1 to MNHEY and CDR2 to SMNVEV. The germline V and J ends show losses of 5 bases and 4 bases respectively, and no gene match explains 4 bases of the junction. The CDR3 sequence holds 13 residues, the cysteine and phenylalanine included. Here the CDR3 DNA is all that survives: 39 bases in frame from base 1. Results and caveats for the whole study, not just this receptor: The small number of donors limited the genetic and exposure-history diversity represented. Naive subsets generally had larger estimated clonotype richness than memory subsets. Only blood was sampled, and tissue TCR repertoires likely differ from those in blood. Clonotypes shared by all four sorted-subset donors showed higher generation probabilities than non-shared clonotypes. Pairwise subsampling indicated that sequencing depth was expected to affect the degree of clonotype sharing among donors. About 4.5% of naive CD4, 3% to 4% of naive CD8, about 2.4% of memory CD4, and 0.35% to 0.4% of memory CD8 clonotypes were shared across four donors. Even with the large sequencing depth, rarefaction of the sorted-subset datasets indicated that sequencing was incomplete.

The donors were healthy, HIV-negative adults who had no recently reported acute infections or vaccinations. Only Caucasian adults living in Nashville, Tennessee, USA were represented among the donors. Magnetic negative selection was used to enrich CD4+ T cells, after which naive cells were positively selected on CD45RA and the negative fraction became the memory subset. After blood collection by leukapheresis, PBMCs were isolated using Ficoll-Histopaque density gradient centrifugation and then cryopreserved in the vapor phase of liquid nitrogen. Purity and quantity of every magnetically sorted T cell population were checked by analytical flow cytometry. Each sorted fraction had its genomic DNA isolated and then quantified by UV absorbance on a Nanodrop 2000c.

The TCR sequence derives from a young man in good health. Some clones in this sample may be carry-over from other donors' samples. Recombination connected TRBV27 to TRBJ2-5, with 7 bases matching TRBD1. Specimen: naive CD4+ T cells from PBMCs. The sample's cell subset or site label, in plain terms: CD45RA+ positively selected. The CDR3 protein: CASSSRDRETQYF. Read as DNA, the sequence is TGTGCCAGCAGTAGCCGGGACAGAGAGACCCAGTACTTC.